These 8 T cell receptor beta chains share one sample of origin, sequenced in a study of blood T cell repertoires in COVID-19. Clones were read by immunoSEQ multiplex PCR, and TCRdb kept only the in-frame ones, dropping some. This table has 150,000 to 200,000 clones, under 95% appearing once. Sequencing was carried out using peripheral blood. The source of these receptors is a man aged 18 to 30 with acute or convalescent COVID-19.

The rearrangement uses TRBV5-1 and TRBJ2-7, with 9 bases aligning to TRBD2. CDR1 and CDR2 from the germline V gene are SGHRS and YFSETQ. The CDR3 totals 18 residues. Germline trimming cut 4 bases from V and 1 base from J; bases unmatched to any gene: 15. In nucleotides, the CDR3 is TGCGCCAGCAGCCCCAGTAGCGGGAGTCTTCTACAGTCCTACGAGCAGTACTTC. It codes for CASSPSSGSLLQSYEQYF.

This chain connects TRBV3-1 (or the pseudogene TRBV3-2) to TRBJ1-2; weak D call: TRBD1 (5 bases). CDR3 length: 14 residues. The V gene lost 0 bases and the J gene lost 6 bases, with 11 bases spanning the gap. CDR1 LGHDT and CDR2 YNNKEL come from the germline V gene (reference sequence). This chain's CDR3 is CASSQEKGVHGYTF. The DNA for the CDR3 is TGTGCCAGCAGCCAAGAGAAAGGGGTTCATGGCTACACCTTC.

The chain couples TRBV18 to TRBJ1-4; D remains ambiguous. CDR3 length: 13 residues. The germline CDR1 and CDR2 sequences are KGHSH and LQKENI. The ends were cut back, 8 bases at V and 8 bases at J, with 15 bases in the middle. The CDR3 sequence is CASTTSESEKLFF. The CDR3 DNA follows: TGTGCCAGCACTACGTCGGAATCGGAAAAACTGTTTTTT.

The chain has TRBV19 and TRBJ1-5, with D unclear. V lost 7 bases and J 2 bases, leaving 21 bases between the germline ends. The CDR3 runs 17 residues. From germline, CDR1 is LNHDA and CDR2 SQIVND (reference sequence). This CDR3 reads CASISLVELTGNQPQHF. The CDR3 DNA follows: TGTGCCAGTATATCTCTGGTGGAGTTAACTGGCAATCAGCCCCAGCATTTT.

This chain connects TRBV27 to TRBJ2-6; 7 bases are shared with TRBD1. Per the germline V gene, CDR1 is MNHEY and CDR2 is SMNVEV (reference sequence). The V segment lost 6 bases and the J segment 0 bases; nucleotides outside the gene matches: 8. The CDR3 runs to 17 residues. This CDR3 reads CASSPGTVISGANVLTF. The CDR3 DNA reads TGTGCCAGCAGCCCCGGGACAGTGATCTCTGGGGCCAACGTCCTGACTTTC.

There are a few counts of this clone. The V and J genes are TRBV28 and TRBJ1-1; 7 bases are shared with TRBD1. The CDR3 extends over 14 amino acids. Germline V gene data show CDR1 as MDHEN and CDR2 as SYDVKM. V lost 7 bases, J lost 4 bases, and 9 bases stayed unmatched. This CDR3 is CASTLAGGRTEAFF. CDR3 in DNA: TGTGCCAGCACCTTAGCAGGGGGACGCACTGAAGCTTTCTTT.

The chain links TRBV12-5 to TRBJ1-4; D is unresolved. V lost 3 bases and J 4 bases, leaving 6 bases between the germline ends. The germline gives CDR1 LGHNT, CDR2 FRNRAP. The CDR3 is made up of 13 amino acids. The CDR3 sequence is CASGLESNEKLFF. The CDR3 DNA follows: TGTGCTAGTGGTTTAGAGAGTAATGAAAAACTGTTTTTT.

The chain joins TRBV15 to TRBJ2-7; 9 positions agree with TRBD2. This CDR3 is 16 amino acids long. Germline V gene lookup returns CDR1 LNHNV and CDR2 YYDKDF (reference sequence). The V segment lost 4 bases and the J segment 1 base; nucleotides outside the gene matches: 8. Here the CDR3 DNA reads TGTGCCACCAGCACGGTGTTAGCGGGAGCTTCCTACGAGCAGTACTTC. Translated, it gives CATSTVLAGASYEQYF.